These 17 T cell receptor beta chains were sequenced from one sample in a study of breast tumors, draining lymph nodes, adjacent tissues. One entry per CDR3 protein, called by TCRdb with MiXCR from the multiplex PCR reads. The table lists around 190,000 distinct CDR3 sequences, 30% to 35% of them singletons. Samples came from axillary lymph nodes draining the breast cancer. The sample consisted of axillary lymph node tissue. All receptors come from a female donor with breast cancer. Some clones in this sample may be carry-over from other donors' samples.

This clonotype was found many times. The chain carries TRBV2 and TRBJ2-3; the D gene could be TRBD1 or TRBD2 (5 bases each). Trimming pared 4 bases from V and 11 bases from J, leaving 13 bases between. Germline V CDR1 and CDR2: SNHLY, FYNNEI. There are 12 residues in the CDR3. The CDR3 DNA is TGTGCCAGCAGTGGGGGACCTGGGGGGCAGTATTTT. Protein sequence: CASSGGPGGQYF.

This clonotype showed up many times. V is TRBV7-9 and J is TRBJ2-1, with D possibly called TRBD1 or TRBD2 (5 bases each). Between the trimmed V and J ends, which lost 2 bases and 8 bases, there was a span of 10 bases. The CDR3 has 13 residues. Germline assignment: CDR1 SEHNR and CDR2 FQNEAQ (reference sequence). The CDR3 reads CASSLYGADEQFF. The CDR3 DNA sequence: TGTGCCAGCAGCTTATACGGGGCCGATGAGCAGTTCTTC.

This clonotype was observed many times. For the CDR3, the DNA is TGCGCCAGCAGCCAAGGAGGGTCAGGGGGCTTTCGGACCGGGGAGCTGTTTTTT. Protein: CASSQGGSGGFRTGELFF. This chain links TRBV4-1 with TRBJ2-2, with 8 bases fitting TRBD1. Losses at the gene ends were 1 base for V and 5 bases for J; bases not matched to a gene: 12. The CDR3 spans 18 residues. The germline CDR1 and CDR2 sequences are MGHRA and YSYEKL.

This clonotype was picked up many times. The chain is built from TRBV27 and TRBJ1-6; D possibly corresponds to TRBD1 (5 bases). This CDR3 is built from 14 residues. V was clipped by 7 bases and J by 9 bases, with 16 bases between them. Germline CDR1 MNHEY, CDR2 SMNVEV (reference sequence). This CDR3 reads CASNTGTESSPLHF. The CDR3 DNA is TGTGCCAGCAATACCGGGACGGAAAGTTCACCCCTCCACTTT.

This clonotype was found many times. J is TRBJ1-4 and V is TRBV13; 7 bases map to TRBD1. From germline, CDR1 is PRHDT and CDR2 FYEKMQ (reference sequence). V gave up 7 bases and J gave up 3 bases; unmatched junction bases: 8. The CDR3 loop spans 15 amino acids. CDR3 sequence: CASTPWDSSNEKLFF. The CDR3 nucleotides read TGTGCCAGCACCCCATGGGACAGTTCTAATGAAAAACTGTTTTTT.

This clonotype appeared many times. The gene calls are TRBV7-8 and TRBJ2-7, with D uncertain. V shed 1 base and J shed 0 bases, with 13 bases lying between them. CDR1 and CDR2 from the germline V gene are SGHVS and FQNEAQ. There are 16 residues in the CDR3. The CDR3 reads CASSLGVSLLSYEQYF. The CDR3 region has the DNA TGTGCCAGCAGCTTAGGTGTCAGCCTCCTCTCCTACGAGCAGTACTTC.

This clonotype was seen a few times. The rearrangement uses TRBV28 and TRBJ1-4; TRBD1 agrees at 8 bases. Germline-derived CDR1 and CDR2 are MDHEN and SYDVKM. With V trimmed by 4 bases and J by 13 bases, 11 bases remained unmatched. The CDR3 length is 14 residues. This chain's CDR3 is CASSSLTGASGLFF. CDR3 DNA: TGTGCCAGCAGTTCTCTGACAGGGGCCTCGGGACTGTTTTTT.

This clonotype was picked up many times. The CDR3 reads CASSDASSSYEQYF. The CDR3 DNA follows: TGTGCCAGCAGTGATGCGTCGAGCTCCTACGAGCAGTACTTC. The J gene is TRBJ2-7, the V gene TRBV6-1; D is unclear. V shed 3 bases and J shed 0 bases, with 9 bases lying between them. CDR1 is MNHNS, CDR2 SASEGT, per germline. The CDR3 is 14 residues long.

This clonotype appeared many times. The rearrangement uses TRBV13 and TRBJ2-7; 10 bases map to TRBD1. Germline V gene data show CDR1 as PRHDT and CDR2 as FYEKMQ (reference sequence). This CDR3 contains 14 residues. With V trimmed by 3 bases and J by 3 bases, 2 bases remained unmatched. DNA for the CDR3: TGTGCCAGCAGCTTTGGGGACAGGGGCTACGAGCAGTACTTC. This translates into CASSFGDRGYEQYF.

Details on this clonotype: No conserved phenylalanine or tryptophan is present at the end of the CDR3, so a read error is the likely explanation. The chain has TRBV11-3 and TRBJ2-7, with 9 bases fitting TRBD1. This CDR3 is 16 amino acids long. V lost 5 bases to trimming and J lost 2 bases; unmatched junction nucleotides: 10. The V gene's germline CDR1 is SGHNT and CDR2 YENEEA. CDR3 DNA sequence: TGTGCCAGCAGCATACAGGGGGCACGGCACCCCTACGAGCAGTACTCC. This sequence encodes CASSIQGARHPYEQYS.

V is TRBV27 and J is TRBJ1-5, with unresolved D. Germline-derived CDR1 and CDR2 are MNHEY and SMNVEV (reference sequence). The CDR3 runs 14 residues. V lost 5 bases and J lost 7, with 15 bases in between. The CDR3 sequence: CASSPGTVMQPQHF. The CDR3 DNA follows: TGTGCCAGCAGTCCGGGAACCGTAATGCAGCCCCAGCATTTT.

The gene calls are TRBV28 and TRBJ2-7, with 8 bases fitting TRBD2. The J segment lost 3 bases and the V segment lost 6 bases, leaving 10 bases of the junction unmatched. Looked up from germline, CDR1 is MDHEN and CDR2 is SYDVKM. The CDR3 is 15 amino acids. CDR3 DNA: TGTGCCAGCAGGGAGGGACTAGGGGGAAGCTACGAGCAGTACTTC. Amino acids: CASREGLGGSYEQYF.

With respect to this clonotype: The junction does not match germline at one end; this may be a read error. The chain couples TRBV7-6 to TRBJ2-1; the D is unclear. The CDR3 extends over 13 amino acids. The germline gives CDR1 SGHVS, CDR2 FNYEAQ. CDR3 amino acids: CASNLGGYNEQFF. DNA of the CDR3: TGTGCCAGCAACTTAGGCGGCTACAATGAGCAGTTCTTC.

This clonotype has at least ten counts. The J gene is TRBJ2-7, the V gene TRBV5-8; no definite D call. Germline CDR1 reads SGHTS; CDR2 reads YDEGEE. V was cut by 0 bases and J by 1 base, with 2 bases left in between. CDR3 size: 12 residues. The CDR3 sequence: CASSLVSYEQYF. The DNA of the CDR3 is TGTGCCAGCAGCTTGGTATCCTACGAGCAGTACTTC.

The table lists this clonotype with a count of one. The chain is built from TRBV29-1 and TRBJ1-4; 7 nucleotides agree with TRBD1. The ends lost 6 bases at V and 1 base at J; junction bases unmatched: 11. CDR1 is SQVTM and CDR2 is ANQGSEA in the germline V gene. CDR3 length equals 16 residues. The CDR3 loop reads CSVSQGGGGTNEKLFF. The CDR3 DNA sequence: TGCAGCGTGTCCCAGGGGGGGGGCGGAACTAATGAAAAACTGTTTTTT.

This clonotype was found a few times. The genes are TRBV5-8 and TRBJ2-1; D uncertain. Germline V CDR1 and CDR2: SGHTS, YDEGEE. There are 16 residues in the CDR3. The V end lost 0 bases, the J end lost 2 bases, and 12 bases lay between the germline ends. The CDR3 spells CASSLAPETAYNEQFF. The DNA of the CDR3 is TGTGCCAGCAGCTTGGCCCCGGAAACAGCCTACAATGAGCAGTTCTTC.

On this clonotype itself: With a much larger clone just one base away, this may be a read error. The genes are TRBV5-5 and TRBJ2-7; 7 nucleotides agree with TRBD2. CDR1 SGHKS and CDR2 YYEKEE come from the germline V gene (reference sequence). This CDR3 region has 17 residues. The CDR3 sequence is CTSSRPGLRDDSYEQYF. CDR3 DNA: TGTACCAGCAGCCGGCCGGGACTACGAGACGACTCCTACGAGCAGTACTTC.